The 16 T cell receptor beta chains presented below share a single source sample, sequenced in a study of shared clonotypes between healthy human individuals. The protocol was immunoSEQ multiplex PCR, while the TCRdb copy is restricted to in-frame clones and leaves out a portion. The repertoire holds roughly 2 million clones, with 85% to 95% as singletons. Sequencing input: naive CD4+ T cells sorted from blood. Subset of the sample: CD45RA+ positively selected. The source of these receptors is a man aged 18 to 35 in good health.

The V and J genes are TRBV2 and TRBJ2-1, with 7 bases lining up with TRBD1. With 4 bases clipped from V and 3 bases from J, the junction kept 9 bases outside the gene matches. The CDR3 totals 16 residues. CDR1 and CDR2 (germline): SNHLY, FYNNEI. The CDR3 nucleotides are TGTGCCAGCAGTGGGGGGACAGCCACCAACTACAATGAGCAGTTCTTC. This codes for CASSGGTATNYNEQFF.

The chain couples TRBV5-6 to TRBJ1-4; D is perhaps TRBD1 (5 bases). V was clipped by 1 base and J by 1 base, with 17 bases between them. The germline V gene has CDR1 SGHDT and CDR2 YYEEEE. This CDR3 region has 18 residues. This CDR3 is CASSLSSEGLVTNEKLFF. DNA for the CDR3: TGTGCCAGCAGCTTGTCCTCCGAGGGGTTGGTAACTAATGAAAAACTGTTTTTT.

The CDR3: CASSLGRAFNSPLHF. In DNA, the CDR3 is TGTGCCAGCAGTTTGGGCAGGGCCTTCAATTCACCCCTCCACTTT. V usage is TRBV27 and J usage is TRBJ1-6; maybe TRBD1 (5 bases). Trimming cost V 3 bases and J 7 bases, with 13 bases left between them. The CDR3 is made up of 15 amino acids. Looked up from germline, CDR1 is MNHEY and CDR2 is SMNVEV (reference sequence).

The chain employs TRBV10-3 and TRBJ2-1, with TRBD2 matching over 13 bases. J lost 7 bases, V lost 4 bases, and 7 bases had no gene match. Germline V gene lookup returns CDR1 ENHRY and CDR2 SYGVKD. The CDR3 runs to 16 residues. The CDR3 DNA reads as TGTGCCATCAGTGCTTCAAGGACTAGCGGGGGTAATGAGCAGTTCTTC. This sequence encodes CAISASRTSGGNEQFF.

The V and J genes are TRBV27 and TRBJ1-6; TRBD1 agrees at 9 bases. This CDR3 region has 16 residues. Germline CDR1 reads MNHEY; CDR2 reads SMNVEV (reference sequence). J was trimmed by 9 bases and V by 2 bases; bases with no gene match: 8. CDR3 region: CASSLPQGAGSSPLHF. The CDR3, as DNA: TGTGCCAGCAGTTTACCACAGGGGGCCGGGTCTTCACCCCTCCACTTT.

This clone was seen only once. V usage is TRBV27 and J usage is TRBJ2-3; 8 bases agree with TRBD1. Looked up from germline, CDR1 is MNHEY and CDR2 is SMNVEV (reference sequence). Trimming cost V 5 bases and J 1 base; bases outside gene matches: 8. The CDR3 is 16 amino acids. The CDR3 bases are TGTGCCAGCAGTCTTAACTCGGGACAGGGCACAGATACGCAGTATTTT. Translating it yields CASSLNSGQGTDTQYF.

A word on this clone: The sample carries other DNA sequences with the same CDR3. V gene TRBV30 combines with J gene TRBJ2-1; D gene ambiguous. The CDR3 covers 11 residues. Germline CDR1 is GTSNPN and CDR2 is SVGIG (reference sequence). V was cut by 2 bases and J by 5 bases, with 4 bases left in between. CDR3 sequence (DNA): TGTGCCTGGAGTCTCGACAATGAGCAGTTCTTC. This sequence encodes CAWSLDNEQFF.

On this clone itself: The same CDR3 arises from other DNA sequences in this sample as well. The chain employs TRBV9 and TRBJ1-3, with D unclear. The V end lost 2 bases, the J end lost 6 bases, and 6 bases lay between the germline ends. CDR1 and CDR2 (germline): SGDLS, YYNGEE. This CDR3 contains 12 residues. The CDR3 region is CASSVEENTIYF. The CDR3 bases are TGTGCCAGCAGCGTGGAAGAAAACACCATATATTTT.

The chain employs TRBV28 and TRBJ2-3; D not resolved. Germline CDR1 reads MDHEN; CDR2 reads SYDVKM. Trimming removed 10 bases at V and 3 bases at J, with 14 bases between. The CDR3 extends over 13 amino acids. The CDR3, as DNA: TGTGCCATCCCGGGCGCCGGTACAGATACGCAGTATTTT. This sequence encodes CAIPGAGTDTQYF.

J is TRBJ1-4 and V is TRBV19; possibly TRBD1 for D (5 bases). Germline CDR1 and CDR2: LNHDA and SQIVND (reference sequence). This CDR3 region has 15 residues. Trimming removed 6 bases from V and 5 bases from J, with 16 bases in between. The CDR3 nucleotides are TGTGCCAGTAGCTATAGCCGGGACGGCAATGAAAAACTGTTTTTT. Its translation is CASSYSRDGNEKLFF.

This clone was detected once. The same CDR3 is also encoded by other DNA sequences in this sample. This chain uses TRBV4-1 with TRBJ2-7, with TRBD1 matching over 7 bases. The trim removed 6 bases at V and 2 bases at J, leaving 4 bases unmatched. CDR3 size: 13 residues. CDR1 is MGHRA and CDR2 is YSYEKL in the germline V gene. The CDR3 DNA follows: TGCGCCAGCAGGGGTACAGGGGCCTACGAGCAGTACTTC. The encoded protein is CASRGTGAYEQYF.

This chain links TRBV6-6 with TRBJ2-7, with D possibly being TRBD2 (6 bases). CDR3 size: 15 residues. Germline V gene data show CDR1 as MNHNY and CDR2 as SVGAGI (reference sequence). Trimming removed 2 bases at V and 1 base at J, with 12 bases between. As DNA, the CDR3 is TGTGCCAGCAGTTACGGCTTTGGAGGGTCCTACGAGCAGTACTTC. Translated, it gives CASSYGFGGSYEQYF.

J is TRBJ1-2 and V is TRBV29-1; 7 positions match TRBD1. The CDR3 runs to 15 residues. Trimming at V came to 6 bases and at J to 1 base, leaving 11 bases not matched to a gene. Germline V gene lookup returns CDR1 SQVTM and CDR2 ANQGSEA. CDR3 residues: CSVAIGTDINYGYTF. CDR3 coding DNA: TGCAGCGTCGCAATCGGGACAGATATTAACTATGGCTACACCTTC. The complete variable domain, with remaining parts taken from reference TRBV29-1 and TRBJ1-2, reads SAVISQKPSRDICQRGTSLTIQCQVDSQVTMMFWYRQQPGQSLTLIATANQGSEATYESGFVIDKFPISRPNLTFSTLTVSNMSPEDSSIYLCSVAIGTDINYGYTFGSGTRLTVV.

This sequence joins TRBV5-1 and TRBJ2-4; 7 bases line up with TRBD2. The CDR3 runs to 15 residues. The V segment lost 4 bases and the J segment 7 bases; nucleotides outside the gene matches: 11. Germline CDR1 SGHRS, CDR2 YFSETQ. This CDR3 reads CASSPSGGDWNIQYF. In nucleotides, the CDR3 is TGCGCCAGCAGCCCTAGCGGAGGGGACTGGAACATTCAGTACTTC. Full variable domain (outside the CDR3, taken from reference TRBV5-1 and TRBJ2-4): KAGVTQTPRYLIKTRGQQVTLSCSPISGHRSVSWYQQTPGQGLQFLFEYFSETQRNKGNFPGRFSGRQFSNSRSEMNVSTLELGDSALYLCASSPSGGDWNIQYFGAGTRLSVL.

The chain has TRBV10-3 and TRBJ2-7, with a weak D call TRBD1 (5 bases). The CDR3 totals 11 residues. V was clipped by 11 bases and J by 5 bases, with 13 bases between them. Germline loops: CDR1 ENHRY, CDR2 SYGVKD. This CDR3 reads CAAPMGHEQYF. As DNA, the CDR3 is TGTGCCGCACCCATGGGGCACGAGCAGTACTTC.

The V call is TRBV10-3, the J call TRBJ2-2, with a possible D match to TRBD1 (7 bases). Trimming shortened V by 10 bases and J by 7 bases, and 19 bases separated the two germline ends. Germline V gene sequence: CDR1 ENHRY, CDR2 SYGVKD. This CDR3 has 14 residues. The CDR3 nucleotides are TGTGCCACCCATAGGACAGGCGGGGTCGGGGAGCTGTTTTTT. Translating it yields CATHRTGGVGELFF.